The 7 T cell receptor beta chains below were found in one sample sequenced in a study of blood T cell repertoires in COVID-19. Profiled with immunoSEQ multiplex PCR; TCRdb holds only in-frame clones, not every one. The sample comprises some 340,000 clones, 90% to 95% of which are singletons, and around 3.9% rests with the top ten. Sequenced input: PBMCs or T cells enriched from blood (not recorded which). Receptors originate from a woman under 40 who had been exposed to COVID-19.

The chain combines TRBV2 with TRBJ1-6; 7 bases align to TRBD1. Germline CDR1 and CDR2: SNHLY and FYNNEI. This CDR3 has 17 amino acids. With V trimmed by 6 bases and J by 0 bases, 8 bases remained unmatched. In DNA form, the CDR3 reads TGTGCCAGCAGGATGGGACAGCCGAGCTCCTATAATTCACCCCTCCACTTT. As protein: CASRMGQPSSYNSPLHF.

The CDR3 spells CASRTGNYGYTF. The CDR3 DNA follows: TGTGCCAGTAGGACAGGGAACTATGGCTACACCTTC. This rearrangement joins TRBV19 to TRBJ1-2; 7 bases agree with TRBD1. The germline gives CDR1 LNHDA, CDR2 SQIVND (reference sequence). Germline trimming cut 6 bases from V and 2 bases from J; bases unmatched to any gene: 0. The CDR3 length is 12 residues.

CDR3 residues: CASSDWGLGYNEQFF. As DNA, the CDR3 is TGTGCCAGCAGTGATTGGGGGCTCGGGTACAATGAGCAGTTCTTC. The rearrangement uses TRBV6-1 and TRBJ2-1; maybe TRBD1 (6 bases). V lost 3 bases and J lost 4, with 13 bases in between. The length of the CDR3 is 15 residues. Germline V gives CDR1 MNHNS, CDR2 SASEGT.

Details on this clone: The identical CDR3 is also encoded by other nucleotide sequences in the sample. For the CDR3, the DNA is TGCGCCAGCAGCCAAGGGACAGGGGGCACAGATACGCAGTATTTT. The encoded protein is CASSQGTGGTDTQYF. This rearrangement joins TRBV4-3 to TRBJ2-3; 9 nucleotides match TRBD1. Germline V gene sequence: CDR1 LGHNA, CDR2 YSLEER. J was trimmed by 1 base and V by 1 base; bases with no gene match: 0. The CDR3 sequence is 15 residues long.

The chain employs TRBV2 and TRBJ2-3, with D maybe TRBD1 (5 bases). CDR3 length: 12 residues. Germline CDR1 is SNHLY and CDR2 is FYNNEI. Trimming left V 6 bases short and J 12 bases short, with 16 bases between. The CDR3 bases are TGTGCCAGCAGGAGTCAGGGTGATAAACAGTATTTT. Translated: CASRSQGDKQYF.

This chain connects TRBV11-1 to TRBJ1-2; unclear D gene. CDR1 is SGHAT and CDR2 is FQDESV in the germline V gene (reference sequence). Trimming took 1 base from V and 7 from J, leaving 16 bases between them. The CDR3 contains 15 residues. This CDR3 reads CASSLVARGPSGYTF. CDR3 DNA: TGTGCCAGCAGCTTAGTAGCCCGGGGTCCGAGTGGCTACACCTTC.

This chain joins TRBV5-4 and TRBJ2-2; 13 bases align to TRBD2. The CDR3 extends over 17 amino acids. Trimming took 0 bases from V and 4 from J; bases not matched to a gene: 3. The V gene's germline CDR1 is SGHNT and CDR2 YYREEE (reference sequence). The CDR3 protein is CASSLGTSGGATGELFF. The DNA of the CDR3 is TGTGCCAGCAGCTTGGGAACTAGCGGGGGGGCCACCGGGGAGCTGTTTTTT.